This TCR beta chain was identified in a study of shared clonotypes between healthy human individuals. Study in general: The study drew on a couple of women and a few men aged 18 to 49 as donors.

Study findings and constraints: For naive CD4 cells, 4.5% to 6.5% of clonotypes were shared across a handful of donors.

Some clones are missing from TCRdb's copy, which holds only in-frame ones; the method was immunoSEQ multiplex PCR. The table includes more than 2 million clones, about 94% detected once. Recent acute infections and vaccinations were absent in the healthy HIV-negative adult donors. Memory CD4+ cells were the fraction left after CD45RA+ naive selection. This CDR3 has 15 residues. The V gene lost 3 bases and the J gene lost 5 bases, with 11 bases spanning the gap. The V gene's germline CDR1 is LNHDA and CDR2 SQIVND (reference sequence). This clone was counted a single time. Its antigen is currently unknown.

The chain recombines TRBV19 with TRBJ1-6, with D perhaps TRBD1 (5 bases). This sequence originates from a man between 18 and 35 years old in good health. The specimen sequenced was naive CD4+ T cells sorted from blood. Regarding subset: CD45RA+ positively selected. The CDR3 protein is CASSIQGSNNSPLHF. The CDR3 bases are TGTGCCAGTAGTATCCAGGGATCAAATAATTCACCCCTCCACTTT.